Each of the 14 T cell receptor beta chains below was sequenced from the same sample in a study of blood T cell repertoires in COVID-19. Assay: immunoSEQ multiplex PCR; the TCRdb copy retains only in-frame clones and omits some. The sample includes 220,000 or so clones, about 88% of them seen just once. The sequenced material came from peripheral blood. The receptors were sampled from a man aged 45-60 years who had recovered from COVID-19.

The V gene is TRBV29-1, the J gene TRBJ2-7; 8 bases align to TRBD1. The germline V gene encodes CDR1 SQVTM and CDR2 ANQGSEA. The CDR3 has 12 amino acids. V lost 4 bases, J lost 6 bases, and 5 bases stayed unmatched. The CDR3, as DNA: TGCAGCGTTGTTCAGGGGGCAGGCGAGCAGTACTTC. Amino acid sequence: CSVVQGAGEQYF.

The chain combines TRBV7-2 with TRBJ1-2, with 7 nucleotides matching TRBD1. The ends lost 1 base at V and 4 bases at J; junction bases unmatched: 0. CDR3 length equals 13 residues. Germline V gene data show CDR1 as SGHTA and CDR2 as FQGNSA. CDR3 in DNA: TGTGCCAGCAGCTTAGGACAGGGCTATGGCTACACCTTC. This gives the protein CASSLGQGYGYTF.

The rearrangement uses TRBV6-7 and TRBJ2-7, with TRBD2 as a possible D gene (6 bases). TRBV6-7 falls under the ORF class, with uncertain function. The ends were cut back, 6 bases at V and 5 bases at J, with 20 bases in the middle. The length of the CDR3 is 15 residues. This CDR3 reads CASRRQRTTPHEQYF. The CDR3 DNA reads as TGTGCCAGCAGAAGACAGAGGACTACTCCCCACGAGCAGTACTTC.

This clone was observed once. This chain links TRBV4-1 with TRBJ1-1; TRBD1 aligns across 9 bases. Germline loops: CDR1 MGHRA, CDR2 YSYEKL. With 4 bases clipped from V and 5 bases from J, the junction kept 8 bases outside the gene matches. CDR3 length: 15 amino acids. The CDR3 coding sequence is TGCGCCAGCAGCCGAGGGGACAGGGATGGGACTGAAGCTTTCTTT. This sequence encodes CASSRGDRDGTEAFF.

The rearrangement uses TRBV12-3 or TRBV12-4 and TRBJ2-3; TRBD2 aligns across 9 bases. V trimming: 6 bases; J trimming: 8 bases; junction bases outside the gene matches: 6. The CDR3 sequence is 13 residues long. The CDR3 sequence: CASRSSGMGTQYF. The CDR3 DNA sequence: TGTGCCAGCAGGTCTAGCGGGATGGGTACGCAGTATTTT.

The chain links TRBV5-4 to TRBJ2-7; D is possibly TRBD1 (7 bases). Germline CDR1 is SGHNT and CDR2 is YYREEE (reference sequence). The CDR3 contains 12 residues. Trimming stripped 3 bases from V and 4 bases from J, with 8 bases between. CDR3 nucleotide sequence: TGTGCCAGCAGCTCAGGGGGGTACGAGCAGTACTTC. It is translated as CASSSGGYEQYF.

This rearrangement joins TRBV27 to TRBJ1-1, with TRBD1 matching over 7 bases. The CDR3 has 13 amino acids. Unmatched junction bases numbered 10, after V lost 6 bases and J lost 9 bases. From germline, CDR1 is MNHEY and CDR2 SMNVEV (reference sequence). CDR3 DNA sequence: TGTGCCAGCAGCCCTACCGACAGGGTAAAAGCTTTCTTT. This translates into CASSPTDRVKAFF.

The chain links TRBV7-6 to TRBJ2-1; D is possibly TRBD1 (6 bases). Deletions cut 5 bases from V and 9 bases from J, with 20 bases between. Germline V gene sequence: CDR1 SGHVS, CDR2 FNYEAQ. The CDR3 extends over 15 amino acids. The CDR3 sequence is CASSGQPEATGEQFF. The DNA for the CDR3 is TGTGCCAGCAGCGGACAGCCCGAAGCTACCGGTGAGCAGTTCTTC.

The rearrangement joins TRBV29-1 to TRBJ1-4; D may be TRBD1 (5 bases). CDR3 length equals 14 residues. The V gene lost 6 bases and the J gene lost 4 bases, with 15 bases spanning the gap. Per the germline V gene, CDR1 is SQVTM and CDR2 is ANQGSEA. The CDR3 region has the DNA TGCAGCGTGTCGCAGGGATGGGGTAATGAAAAACTGTTTTTT. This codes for CSVSQGWGNEKLFF.

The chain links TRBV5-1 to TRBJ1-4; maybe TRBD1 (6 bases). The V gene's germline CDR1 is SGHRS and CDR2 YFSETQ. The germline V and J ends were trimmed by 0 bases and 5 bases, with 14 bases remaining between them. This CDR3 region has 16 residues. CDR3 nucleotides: TGCGCCAGCAGCTTGGGAGGGGCTGGGGGCAATGAAAAACTGTTTTTT. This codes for CASSLGGAGGNEKLFF. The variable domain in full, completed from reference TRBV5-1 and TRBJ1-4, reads KAGVTQTPRYLIKTRGQQVTLSCSPISGHRSVSWYQQTPGQGLQFLFEYFSETQRNKGNFPGRFSGRQFSNSRSEMNVSTLELGDSALYLCASSLGGAGGNEKLFFGSGTQLSVL.

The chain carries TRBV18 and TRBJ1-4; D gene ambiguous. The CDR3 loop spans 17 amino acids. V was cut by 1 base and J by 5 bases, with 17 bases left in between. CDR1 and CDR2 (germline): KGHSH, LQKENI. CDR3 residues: CASSPRVSEFLNEKLFF. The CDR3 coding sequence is TGTGCCAGCTCACCACGAGTGAGCGAATTTTTAAATGAAAAACTGTTTTTT.

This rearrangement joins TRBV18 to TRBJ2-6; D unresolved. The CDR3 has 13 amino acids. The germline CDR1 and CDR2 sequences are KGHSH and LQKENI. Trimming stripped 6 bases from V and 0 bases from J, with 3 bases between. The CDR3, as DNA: TGTGCCAGCTCCGTCTCTGGGGCCAACGTCCTGACTTTC. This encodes CASSVSGANVLTF.

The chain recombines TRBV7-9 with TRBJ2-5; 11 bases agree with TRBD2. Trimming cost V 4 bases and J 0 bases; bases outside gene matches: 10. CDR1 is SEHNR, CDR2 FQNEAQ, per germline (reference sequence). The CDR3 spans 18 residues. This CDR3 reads CASSSTDPGLADQETQYF. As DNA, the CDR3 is TGTGCCAGCAGCTCCACCGATCCGGGACTAGCGGACCAAGAGACCCAGTACTTC.

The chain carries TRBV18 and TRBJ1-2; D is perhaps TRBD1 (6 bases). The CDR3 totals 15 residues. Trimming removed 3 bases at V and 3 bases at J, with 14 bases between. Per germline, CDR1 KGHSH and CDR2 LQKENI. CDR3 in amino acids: CASSPPSGVDYGYTF. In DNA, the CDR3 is TGTGCCAGCTCACCCCCCTCAGGGGTGGACTATGGCTACACCTTC.